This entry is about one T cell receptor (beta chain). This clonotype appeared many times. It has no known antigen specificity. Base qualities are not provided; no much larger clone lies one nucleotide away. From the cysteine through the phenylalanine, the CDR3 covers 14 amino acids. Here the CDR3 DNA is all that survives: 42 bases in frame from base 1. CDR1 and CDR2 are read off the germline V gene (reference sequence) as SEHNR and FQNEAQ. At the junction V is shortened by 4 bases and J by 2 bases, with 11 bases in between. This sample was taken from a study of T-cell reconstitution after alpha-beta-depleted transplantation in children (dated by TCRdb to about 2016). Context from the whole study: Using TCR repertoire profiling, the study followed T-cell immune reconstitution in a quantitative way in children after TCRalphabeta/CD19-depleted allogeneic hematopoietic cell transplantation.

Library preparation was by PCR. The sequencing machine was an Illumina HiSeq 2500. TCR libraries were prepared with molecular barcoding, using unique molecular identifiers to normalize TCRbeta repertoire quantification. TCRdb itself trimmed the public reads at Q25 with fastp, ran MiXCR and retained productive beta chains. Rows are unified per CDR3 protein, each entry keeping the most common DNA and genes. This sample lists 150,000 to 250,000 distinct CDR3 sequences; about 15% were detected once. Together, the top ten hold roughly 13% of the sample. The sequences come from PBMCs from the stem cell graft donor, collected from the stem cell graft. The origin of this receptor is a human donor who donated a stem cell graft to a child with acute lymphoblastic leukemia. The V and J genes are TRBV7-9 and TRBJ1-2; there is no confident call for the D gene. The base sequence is TGTGCCAGCAGCTCTAAGAAGGTCAACTATGGCTACACCTTC. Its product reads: CASSSKKVNYGYTF.